This is a list of T cell receptor beta chains from one sample in a study of blood T cells in healthy people across ages. TCRdb re-derived calls from the 5' RACE reads in MiXCR, one entry per CDR3 protein. The table records 1.5 million to 1.9 million distinct CDR3 sequences, less than 45% of them present only once. The sequencing input was blood. Every receptor here comes from a woman between 18 and 29 years old in good health. Each CDR3 is given with its conserved first and last residue.

v_gene,j_gene,CDR3aa
TRBV27,TRBJ2-3,CASSSTGRSDTQYF
TRBV11-2,TRBJ1-2,CASSRDGLYGYTF
TRBV4-3,TRBJ2-3,CASSQDLLAPDTQYF
TRBV5-6,TRBJ2-1,CASSSQGPQWDEQFF
TRBV7-2,TRBJ2-7,CVSTFRIAGGPSYEQYF
TRBV7-9,TRBJ1-4,CASSPRGGVDEKLFF
TRBV6-5,TRBJ2-1,CASSPRDPYNEQFF
TRBV2,TRBJ2-1,CASTPGLAVNEQFF
TRBV5-1,TRBJ1-6,CASSSRTGLSPPHF
TRBV7-2,TRBJ2-4,CASSPTMAKNIQYF
TRBV29-1,TRBJ2-1,CSAYGQGFGEQFF
TRBV4-1,TRBJ1-2,CASRPDGGTFYGYTF
TRBV4-3,TRBJ1-4,CASSQGTAPGVMEKLFF
TRBV20-1,TRBJ2-7,CSARDVRGSHYEQYF
TRBV29-1,TRBJ2-2,CSVGAGPNTGELFF
TRBV20-1,TRBJ2-3,CSAVRASTDTQYF
TRBV4-1,TRBJ1-6,CASSHGDRPEVSPLHF
TRBV6-2/TRBV6-3,TRBJ1-1,CASSYSRFRMNTEAFF
TRBV18,TRBJ2-7,CASSPNNFEHYF
TRBV4-3,TRBJ2-1,CASSQLAGGPLPNEQFF
TRBV4-2,TRBJ2-1,CASSQSSGRSSYNEQFF
TRBV27,TRBJ2-2,CASSRLGELFF
TRBV20-1,TRBJ2-7,CSATYRGQLSSYEQYF
TRBV7-2,TRBJ2-3,CASSFRAPSGGRWLDTQYF
TRBV7-9,TRBJ2-2,CVSSLWNTGELFF
TRBV7-6,TRBJ2-3,CASSLDGALITDTQYF
TRBV21-1,TRBJ1-5,CASSKGGGDQPQHF
TRBV24-1,TRBJ1-1,CATSALGTGFCHTEAFF
TRBV9,TRBJ1-4,CASSPTRGYEKLFF
TRBV6-2/TRBV6-3,TRBJ2-3,CASSYRTGDPDTQYF
TRBV20-1,TRBJ2-5,CSARGLAGGETQYF
TRBV28,TRBJ2-4,CASSSTPGRDRVFKNIQYF
TRBV7-2,TRBJ2-7,CASSLASSGSYEQYF
TRBV6-5,TRBJ1-1,CASSYLGTEAFF
TRBV3-1,TRBJ2-1,CASSHPYRDEVDEQFF
TRBV20-1,TRBJ2-7,CSARGWARDITSYEQYF
TRBV24-1,TRBJ2-1,CATSDLGGTYNEQYF
TRBV29-1,TRBJ1-4,CSVLTRLTEKLFF
TRBV12-3/TRBV12-4,TRBJ2-1,CASSLDSGWSVGLYEQFF
TRBV5-1,TRBJ1-6,CASSFGQGDYNSPLHF
TRBV4-3,TRBJ2-3,CASSPGGHTQYF